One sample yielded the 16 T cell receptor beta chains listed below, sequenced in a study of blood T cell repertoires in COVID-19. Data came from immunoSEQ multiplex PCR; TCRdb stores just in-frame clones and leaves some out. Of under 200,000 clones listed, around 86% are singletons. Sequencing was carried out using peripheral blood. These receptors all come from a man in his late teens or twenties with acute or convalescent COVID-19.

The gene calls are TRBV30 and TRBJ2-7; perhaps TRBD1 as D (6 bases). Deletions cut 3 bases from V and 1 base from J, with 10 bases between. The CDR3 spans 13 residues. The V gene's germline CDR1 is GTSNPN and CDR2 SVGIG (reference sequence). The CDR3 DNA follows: TGTGCCTGGAGCCCCGGGACATCCTACGAGCAGTACTTC. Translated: CAWSPGTSYEQYF.

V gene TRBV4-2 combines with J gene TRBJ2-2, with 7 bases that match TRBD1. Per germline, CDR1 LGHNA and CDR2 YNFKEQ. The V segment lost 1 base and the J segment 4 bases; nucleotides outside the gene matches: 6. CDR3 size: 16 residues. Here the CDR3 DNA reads TGTGCCAGCAGCCAAGGTACAGGGGTGGGCACCGGGGAGCTGTTTTTT. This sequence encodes CASSQGTGVGTGELFF.

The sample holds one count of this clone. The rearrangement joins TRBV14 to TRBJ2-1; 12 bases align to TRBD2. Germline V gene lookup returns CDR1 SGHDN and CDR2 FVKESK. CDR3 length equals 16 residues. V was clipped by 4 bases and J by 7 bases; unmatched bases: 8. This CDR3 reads CASSPQGGLAGNEQFF. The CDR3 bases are TGTGCCAGCAGCCCTCAAGGCGGACTAGCGGGGAATGAGCAGTTCTTC.

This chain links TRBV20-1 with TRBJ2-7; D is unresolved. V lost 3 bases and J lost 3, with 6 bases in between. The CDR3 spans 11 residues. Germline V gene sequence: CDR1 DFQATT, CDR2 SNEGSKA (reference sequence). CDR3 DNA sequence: TGCAGTGCTAGTAACATCTACGAGCAGTACGTC. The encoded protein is CSASNIYEQYV.

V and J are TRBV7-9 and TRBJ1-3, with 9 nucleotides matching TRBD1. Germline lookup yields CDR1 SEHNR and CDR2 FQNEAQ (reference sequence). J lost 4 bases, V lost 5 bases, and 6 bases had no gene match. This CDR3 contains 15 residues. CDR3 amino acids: CASSGQGPDGNTIYF. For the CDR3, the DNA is TGTGCCAGCAGCGGACAGGGGCCGGACGGAAACACCATATATTTT. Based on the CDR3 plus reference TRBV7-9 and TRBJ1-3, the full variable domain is DTGVSQNPRHKITKRGQNVTFRCDPISEHNRLYWYRQTLGQGPEFLTYFQNEAQLEKSRLLSDRFSAERPKGSFSTLEIQRTEQGDSAMYLCASSGQGPDGNTIYFGEGSWLTVV.

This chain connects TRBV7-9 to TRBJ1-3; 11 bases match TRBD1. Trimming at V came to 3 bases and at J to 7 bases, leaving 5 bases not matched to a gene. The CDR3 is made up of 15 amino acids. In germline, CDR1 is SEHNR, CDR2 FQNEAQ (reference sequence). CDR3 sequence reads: CASSFGTGGTNTIYF. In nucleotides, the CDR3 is TGTGCCAGCAGCTTTGGGACAGGGGGAACGAACACCATATATTTT.

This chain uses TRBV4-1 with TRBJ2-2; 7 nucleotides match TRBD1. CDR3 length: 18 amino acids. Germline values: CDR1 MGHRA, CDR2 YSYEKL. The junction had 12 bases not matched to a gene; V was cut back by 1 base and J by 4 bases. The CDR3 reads CASSQVFHRTGLTGELFF. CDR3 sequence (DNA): TGCGCCAGCAGCCAAGTTTTTCACAGGACAGGACTCACCGGGGAGCTGTTTTTT.

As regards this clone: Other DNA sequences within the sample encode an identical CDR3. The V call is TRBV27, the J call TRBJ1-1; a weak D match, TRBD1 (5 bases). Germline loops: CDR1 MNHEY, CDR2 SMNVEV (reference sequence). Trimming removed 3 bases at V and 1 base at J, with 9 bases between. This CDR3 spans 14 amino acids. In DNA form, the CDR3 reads TGTGCCAGCAGTTTGGGAGGGACGAACACTGAAGCTTTCTTT. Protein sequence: CASSLGGTNTEAFF.

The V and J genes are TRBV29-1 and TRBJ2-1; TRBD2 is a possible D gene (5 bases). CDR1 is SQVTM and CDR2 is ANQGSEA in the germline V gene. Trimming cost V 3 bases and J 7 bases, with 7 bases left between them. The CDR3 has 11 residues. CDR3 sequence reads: CSVDEGNEQFF. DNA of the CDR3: TGCAGCGTTGATGAGGGAAATGAGCAGTTCTTC.

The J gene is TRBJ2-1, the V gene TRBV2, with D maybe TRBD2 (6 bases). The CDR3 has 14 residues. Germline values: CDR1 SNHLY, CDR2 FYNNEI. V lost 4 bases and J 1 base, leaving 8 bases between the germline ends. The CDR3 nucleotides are TGTGCCAGCAGTGTACGGGGGTCCTACAATGAGCAGTTCTTC. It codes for CASSVRGSYNEQFF. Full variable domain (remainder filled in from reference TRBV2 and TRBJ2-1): EPEVTQTPSHQVTQMGQEVILRCVPISNHLYFYWYRQILGQKVEFLVSFYNNEISEKSEIFDDQFSVERPDGSNFTLKIRSTKLEDSAMYFCASSVRGSYNEQFFGPGTRLTVL.

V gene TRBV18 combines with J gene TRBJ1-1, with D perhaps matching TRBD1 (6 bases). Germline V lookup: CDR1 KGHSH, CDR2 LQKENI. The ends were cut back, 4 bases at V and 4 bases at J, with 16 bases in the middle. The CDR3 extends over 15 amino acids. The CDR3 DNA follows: TGTGCCAGCTCACAAGCAGGGGATGGGATCACTGAAGCTTTCTTT. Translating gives CASSQAGDGITEAFF.

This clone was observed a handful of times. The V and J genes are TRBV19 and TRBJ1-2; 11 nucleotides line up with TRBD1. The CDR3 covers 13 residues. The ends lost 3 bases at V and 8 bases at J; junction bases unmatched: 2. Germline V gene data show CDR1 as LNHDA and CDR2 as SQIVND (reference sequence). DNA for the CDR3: TGTGCCAGTAGTATGGGACAGGGGGGCGGCTACACCTTC. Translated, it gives CASSMGQGGGYTF.

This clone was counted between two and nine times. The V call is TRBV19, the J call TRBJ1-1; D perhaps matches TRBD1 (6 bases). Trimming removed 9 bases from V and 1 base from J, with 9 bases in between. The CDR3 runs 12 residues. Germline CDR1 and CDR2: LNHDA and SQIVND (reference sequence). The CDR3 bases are TGTGCCAGCCTGGGACAGAACACTGAAGCTTTCTTT. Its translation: CASLGQNTEAFF. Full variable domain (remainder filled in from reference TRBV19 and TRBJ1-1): DGGITQSPKYLFRKEGQNVTLSCEQNLNHDAMYWYRQDPGQGLRLIYYSQIVNDFQKGDIAEGYSVSREKKESFPLTVTSAQKNPTAFYLCASLGQNTEAFFGQGTRLTVV.

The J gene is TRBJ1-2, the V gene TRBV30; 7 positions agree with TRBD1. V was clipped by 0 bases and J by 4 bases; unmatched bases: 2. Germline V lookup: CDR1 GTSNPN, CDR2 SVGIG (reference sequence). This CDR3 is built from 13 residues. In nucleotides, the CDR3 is TGTGCCTGGAGTGTAGGGGGCACCTATGGCTACACCTTC. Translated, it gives CAWSVGGTYGYTF. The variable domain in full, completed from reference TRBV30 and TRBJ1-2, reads SQTIHQWPATLVQPVGSPLSLECTVEGTSNPNLYWYRQAAGRGLQLLFYSVGIGQISSEVPQNLSASRPQDRQFILSSKKLLLSDSGFYLCAWSVGGTYGYTFGSGTRLTVV.

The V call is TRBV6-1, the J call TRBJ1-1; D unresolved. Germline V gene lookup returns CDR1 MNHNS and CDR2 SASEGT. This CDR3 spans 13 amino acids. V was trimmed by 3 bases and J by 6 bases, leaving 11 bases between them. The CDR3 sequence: CASSDQSGSEAFF. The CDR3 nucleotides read TGTGCCAGCAGTGACCAGTCGGGGTCTGAAGCTTTCTTT.

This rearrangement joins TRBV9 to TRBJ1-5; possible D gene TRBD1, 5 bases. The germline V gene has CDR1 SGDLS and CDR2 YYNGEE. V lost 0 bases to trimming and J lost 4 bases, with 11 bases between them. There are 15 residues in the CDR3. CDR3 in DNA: TGTGCCAGCAGCGTAGGGGTGGGGCTAAATCAGCCCCAGCATTTT. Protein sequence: CASSVGVGLNQPQHF.